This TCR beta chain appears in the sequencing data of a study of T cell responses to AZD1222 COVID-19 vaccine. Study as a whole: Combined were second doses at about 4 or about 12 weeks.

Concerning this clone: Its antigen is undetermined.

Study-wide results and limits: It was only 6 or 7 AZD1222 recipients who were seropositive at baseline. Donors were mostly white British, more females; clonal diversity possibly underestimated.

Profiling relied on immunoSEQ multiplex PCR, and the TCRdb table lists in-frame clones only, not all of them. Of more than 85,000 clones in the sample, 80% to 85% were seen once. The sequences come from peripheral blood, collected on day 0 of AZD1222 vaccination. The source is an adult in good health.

The CDR3 loop is CASSAGGLVDNEQFF. The CDR3 DNA is TGTGCCAGCAGTGCTGGGGGGCTAGTTGACAATGAGCAGTTCTTC. This sequence joins TRBV27 and TRBJ2-1, with D tentatively TRBD1 or TRBD2 (6 bases each). Trimming left V 5 bases short and J 5 bases short, with 16 bases between. Germline CDR1 and CDR2: MNHEY and SMNVEV (reference sequence). This CDR3 contains 15 residues.